This TCR beta chain was observed in a study of quantifying T cell responses using KT2 cells. Study in general: Reverse transcription used primers in the TCR alpha and beta constant regions.

Notes on the study in general: The number of KT2 alpha and beta sequences was a linear function of input KT2 cells. Detection of KT2 sequences held at the lowest tested level, about one cell per 100,000 PBMC.

This clonotype was picked up a small number of times. Its antigen is not known. Each cDNA got a UMI-containing oligo ligated at its 3' end. First-round PCR used 3 to 4 cycles and beta primers RC1.1 and RC1.2 covering TRBC1 and TRBC2. TCRdb processed the UMI-ligation and nested PCR reads anew with MiXCR; each CDR3 protein has one entry. The table lists about 53,000 distinct CDR3 sequences, over 9% of them singletons, with approximately 9.4% in the top ten. A range of KT2-to-PBMC ratios was made using fixed PBMC numbers. V was clipped by 6 bases and J by 7 bases, with 12 bases between them. CDR1 and CDR2 (germline): MNHNS, SASEGT. CDR3 length: 13 residues.

Sequenced input: PBMCs spiked with cells of the T cell clone KT2. The TCR sequence derives from a human donor. The genes are TRBV6-1 and TRBJ1-4; D is ambiguous. This chain's CDR3 is CASRASGGEKLFF. In DNA, the CDR3 is TGTGCCAGCAGGGCGTCGGGCGGTGAAAAACTGTTTTTT.